The 14 T cell receptor beta chains reported below all come from one sample, sequenced in a study of memory CD4+ T cells and cytomegalovirus serostatus. The protocol was immunoSEQ multiplex PCR, while the TCRdb copy is restricted to in-frame clones and leaves out a portion. The data contain about 58,000 clones, more than 70% of them seen just once; the ten biggest clones take up about 0.5%. Single viable CD3+CD4+CD8-CD45RO+ cells were sorted as the memory CD4+ T cells. The specimen was memory CD4+ T cells from blood. These receptors all stem from an adult in good health and CMV-seronegative. Some clones in this sample may be carry-over from other donors' samples.

J is TRBJ2-4 and V is TRBV14; D is perhaps TRBD2 (6 bases). The germline gives CDR1 SGHDN, CDR2 FVKESK. Trimming cost V 7 bases and J 6 bases, with 22 bases left between them. This CDR3 spans 16 amino acids. The CDR3 region is CASKWQASLGGNIQYF. Here the CDR3 DNA reads TGTGCCAGCAAGTGGCAGGCCTCCTTGGGGGGAAACATTCAGTACTTC.

The rearrangement joins TRBV27 to TRBJ2-7, with no clear D. The CDR3 is made up of 10 amino acids. Per the germline V gene, CDR1 is MNHEY and CDR2 is SMNVEV (reference sequence). Trimming cost V 6 bases and J 3 bases, with 3 bases left between them. CDR3 amino acids: CASRVYEQYF. CDR3 DNA: TGTGCCAGCAGGGTCTACGAGCAGTACTTC.

This chain joins TRBV11-2 and TRBJ2-5; maybe TRBD1 (6 bases). This CDR3 has 14 amino acids. Germline CDR1 reads SGHAT; CDR2 reads FQNNGV. Trimming removed 6 bases from V and 1 base from J, with 12 bases in between. The CDR3 sequence is CASRSPGAQETQYF. CDR3 nucleotides: TGTGCCAGCAGATCCCCAGGGGCCCAAGAGACCCAGTACTTC.

V is TRBV11-2 and J is TRBJ2-3, with D perhaps given as TRBD1 or TRBD2 (5 bases each). The CDR3 is 15 amino acids. V lost 0 bases and J 1 base, leaving 8 bases between the germline ends. The germline V gene encodes CDR1 SGHAT and CDR2 FQNNGV. CDR3 coding DNA: TGTGCCAGCAGCTTAGAGAGGGGACGCACAGATACGCAGTATTTT. It specifies CASSLERGRTDTQYF.

The chain couples TRBV2 to TRBJ1-4; weak D call: TRBD1 (6 bases). The V end lost 7 bases, the J end lost 6 bases, and 15 bases lay between the germline ends. The CDR3 extends over 14 amino acids. CDR1 SNHLY and CDR2 FYNNEI come from the germline V gene. The CDR3 reads CASTREGEYEKLFF. The CDR3 DNA reads as TGTGCCAGCACGAGAGAGGGGGAGTATGAAAAACTGTTTTTT.

V gene TRBV18 combines with J gene TRBJ1-1; D is unclear. CDR1 KGHSH and CDR2 LQKENI come from the germline V gene. The CDR3 has 13 amino acids. V lost 3 bases and J lost 9, with 14 bases in between. CDR3 coding DNA: TGTGCCAGCTCACCTGCGGCCCGGGTCCAAGCTTTCTTT. It yields the protein CASSPAARVQAFF.

This clone was picked up a small number of times. This chain links TRBV4-2 with TRBJ1-2; D uncertain. V lost 0 bases to trimming and J lost 0 bases, with 5 bases between them. The CDR3 contains 14 residues. Germline-derived CDR1 and CDR2 are LGHNA and YNFKEQ. Written as DNA, the CDR3 is TGTGCCAGCAGCCAAGATATACCTAACTATGGCTACACCTTC. Translated, it gives CASSQDIPNYGYTF.

The chain combines TRBV19 with TRBJ2-1; 7 nucleotides line up with TRBD2. The CDR3 loop spans 16 amino acids. J gave up 0 bases and V 10 bases, and 12 bases lay outside the gene matches. Per the germline V gene, CDR1 is LNHDA and CDR2 is SQIVND (reference sequence). CDR3 sequence reads: CATKYGGGSSYNEQFF. CDR3 bases: TGTGCCACCAAGTATGGGGGGGGAAGCTCCTACAATGAGCAGTTCTTC.

J is TRBJ2-1 and V is TRBV2; D may match TRBD1 or TRBD2 (5 bases each). CDR3 length: 14 amino acids. Germline CDR1 is SNHLY and CDR2 is FYNNEI. Trimming removed 9 bases from V and 0 bases from J, with 12 bases in between. The CDR3 region is CASGGVSSYNEQFF. CDR3 sequence (DNA): TGTGCCAGTGGGGGTGTGAGCTCCTACAATGAGCAGTTCTTC. The full variable domain, completed using reference TRBV2 and TRBJ2-1, is EPEVTQTPSHQVTQMGQEVILRCVPISNHLYFYWYRQILGQKVEFLVSFYNNEISEKSEIFDDQFSVERPDGSNFTLKIRSTKLEDSAMYFCASGGVSSYNEQFFGPGTRLTVL.

The CDR3 nucleotides read TGTGCCAGCAGCAAGCTAGAGGGTTCAAGGACTGAAGCTTTCTTT. It specifies CASSKLEGSRTEAFF. The chain couples TRBV2 to TRBJ1-1; no clear D. Trimming left V 6 bases short and J 5 bases short, with 19 bases between. This CDR3 has 15 amino acids. CDR1 and CDR2 (germline): SNHLY, FYNNEI.

The chain recombines TRBV20-1 with TRBJ2-5, with D perhaps TRBD2 (5 bases). V was pared by 7 bases and J by 4 bases, with 10 bases between. The CDR3 spans 11 residues. The germline CDR1 and CDR2 sequences are DFQATT and SNEGSKA (reference sequence). The CDR3 nucleotides are TGCAGTGTCGAGGCGGGAGAGACCCAGTACTTC. This translates into CSVEAGETQYF.

The gene calls are TRBV7-2 and TRBJ1-3; D is perhaps TRBD1 (5 bases). Trimming took off 5 bases at V and 2 bases at J, with 16 bases between the two ends. Looked up from germline, CDR1 is SGHTA and CDR2 is FQGNSA. This CDR3 contains 16 residues. The CDR3, as DNA: TGTGCCAGCAGCCCAAGCAGGGCCCTAACTGGAAACACCATATATTTT. It specifies CASSPSRALTGNTIYF.

V and J are TRBV27 and TRBJ2-1, with 7 bases fitting TRBD2. CDR1 and CDR2 from the germline V gene are MNHEY and SMNVEV (reference sequence). There are 15 residues in the CDR3. V shed 5 bases, J shed 9 bases, and the junction held 13 bases outside the gene matches. The CDR3 bases are TGTGCCAGCAGTACGACGCGAACTAGCGCCGGTGAGCAGTTCTTC. Protein sequence: CASSTTRTSAGEQFF.

The chain recombines TRBV5-4 with TRBJ2-5; TRBD2 matches 12 bases. The CDR3 spans 15 residues. J lost 4 bases, V lost 4 bases, and 5 bases had no gene match. Germline V lookup: CDR1 SGHNT, CDR2 YYREEE (reference sequence). The CDR3 region is CASSRTSGDRETQYF. CDR3 bases: TGTGCCAGCAGCCGGACTAGCGGGGATAGAGAGACCCAGTACTTC.